Listed here are 25 T cell receptor beta chains from one sample, sequenced in a study of T cells in Graves' hyperthyroidism and ophthalmopathy. The investigators amplified TCR beta CDR3 regions from RNA transcripts. HTBI primers were used for first-round RT-PCR of the TCR CDR3. A single record per CDR3 protein comes from TCRdb applying MiXCR to the multiplex PCR reads. This table holds about 570,000 distinct CDR3 sequences, around 13% found once. The sequenced sample was blood. The receptors originated from a woman aged 40 to 55 with Graves' hyperthyroidism.

Points on this clonotype: This clone may be a read error of a much larger clone one base away. The rearrangement uses TRBV5-1 and TRBJ1-3; D is uncertain. Trimming removed 0 bases at V and 0 bases at J, with 13 bases between. The CDR3 runs to 17 residues. Germline loops: CDR1 SGHRS, CDR2 YFSETQ. CDR3 sequence (DNA): TGCGCCAGCAGCTTGGGACCTACGCTTCACTCTGGAAACACCATATATTTT. Translating gives CASSLGPTLHSGNTIYF.

The V gene is TRBV5-1, the J gene TRBJ1-4; D call uncertain. This CDR3 region has 15 residues. CDR1 is SGHRS, CDR2 YFSETQ, per germline. Trimming pared 1 base from V and 4 bases from J, leaving 11 bases between. CDR3 bases: TGCGCCAGCAGCTTGACAGACGGAATTAATGAAAAACTGTTTTTT. Translating it yields CASSLTDGINEKLFF. Full variable domain (remainder filled in from reference TRBV5-1 and TRBJ1-4): KAGVTQTPRYLIKTRGQQVTLSCSPISGHRSVSWYQQTPGQGLQFLFEYFSETQRNKGNFPGRFSGRQFSNSRSEMNVSTLELGDSALYLCASSLTDGINEKLFFGSGTQLSVL.

This clonotype has at least ten counts. The genes are TRBV20-1 and TRBJ2-1, with D perhaps matching TRBD1 (6 bases). Trimming took off 0 bases at V and 7 bases at J, with 10 bases between the two ends. Germline CDR1 and CDR2: DFQATT and SNEGSKA (reference sequence). This CDR3 has 13 amino acids. The CDR3, as DNA: TGCAGTGCTAGAGATCCTCAGGGGAATGAGCAGTTCTTC. It is translated as CSARDPQGNEQFF.

This clonotype was seen many times. The chain joins TRBV27 to TRBJ2-2, with TRBD2 matching over 9 bases. Germline lookup yields CDR1 MNHEY and CDR2 SMNVEV (reference sequence). The CDR3 is made up of 17 amino acids. J lost 5 bases, V lost 5 bases, and 12 bases had no gene match. CDR3 nucleotide sequence: TGTGCCAGCAGTCCCGACCTAGCGGGAAGGGGAACCGGGGAGCTGTTTTTT. Translation gives CASSPDLAGRGTGELFF.

The chain combines TRBV30 with TRBJ1-6; TRBD1 agrees at 7 bases. V lost 3 bases and J lost 10; bases outside the gene matches: 9. The CDR3 extends over 14 amino acids. Germline CDR1 and CDR2: GTSNPN and SVGIG (reference sequence). The CDR3 DNA sequence: TGTGCCTGGAGGAAGACAGGGCGAGGCTCACCCCTCCACTTT. This codes for CAWRKTGRGSPLHF.

A few counts support this clonotype. The genes are TRBV5-1 and TRBJ2-2; the D gene is possibly TRBD1 (6 bases). Germline lookup yields CDR1 SGHRS and CDR2 YFSETQ. Trimming took 4 bases from V and 0 from J, leaving 16 bases between them. This CDR3 comprises 17 residues. The CDR3 here is CASSVNPGQTNTGELFF. The CDR3 DNA sequence: TGCGCCAGCAGCGTCAACCCGGGACAAACGAACACCGGGGAGCTGTTTTTT.

This clonotype has at least ten counts. This rearrangement joins TRBV28 to TRBJ2-3; D not resolved. The ends were cut back, 6 bases at V and 3 bases at J, with 16 bases in the middle. The CDR3 spans 15 residues. Germline CDR1 and CDR2: MDHEN and SYDVKM. The CDR3 DNA sequence: TGTGCCAGCAGACCAAACGGGCCCATTACAGATACGCAGTATTTT. Translation: CASRPNGPITDTQYF.

The chain uses TRBV6-1 and TRBJ1-5; D remains ambiguous. The CDR3 is 13 amino acids. Germline V lookup: CDR1 MNHNS, CDR2 SASEGT. The V gene lost 7 bases and the J gene lost 9 bases, with 16 bases spanning the gap. The CDR3 loop reads CASMASSLSPQHF. The CDR3 nucleotides read TGTGCCAGCATGGCGTCAAGTTTATCGCCCCAGCATTTT.

CDR3: CAWSKQQGMNTEAFF. The CDR3, as DNA: TGTGCCTGGAGTAAGCAACAGGGGATGAACACTGAAGCTTTCTTT. This chain links TRBV30 with TRBJ1-1, with 7 nucleotides matching TRBD1. This CDR3 comprises 15 residues. The V gene end was trimmed by 2 bases and the J gene end by 0 bases; junction bases not matched to a gene: 6. The germline CDR1 and CDR2 sequences are GTSNPN and SVGIG (reference sequence).

This clonotype was counted ten times or more. This chain connects TRBV5-1 to TRBJ2-5, with 7 nucleotides matching TRBD1. J lost 4 bases, V lost 0 bases, and 9 bases had no gene match. Germline V gives CDR1 SGHRS, CDR2 YFSETQ. This CDR3 spans 16 amino acids. CDR3 bases: TGCGCCAGCAGCTTGGTGGGACAGACAGTCGGAGAGACCCAGTACTTC. The encoded protein is CASSLVGQTVGETQYF.

At least ten counts were recorded for this clonotype. A read error may account for a junction end that differs from germline. This chain connects TRBV12-3 or TRBV12-4 to TRBJ2-2, with D unresolved. The length of the CDR3 is 13 residues. The CDR3 protein is CASSSLTPGELFF. CDR3 DNA: TGTGCCAGCAGTTCCCTGACCCCTGGGGAACTGTTTTTT.

This clonotype has ten or more counts. The chain joins TRBV18 to TRBJ2-1; D perhaps matches TRBD2 (6 bases). The CDR3 runs 15 residues. Per germline, CDR1 KGHSH and CDR2 LQKENI. The V end lost 3 bases, the J end lost 2 bases, and 11 bases lay between the germline ends. CDR3 in amino acids: CASSPGRGAYNEQFF. In DNA form, the CDR3 reads TGTGCCAGCTCACCTGGGCGGGGAGCCTACAATGAGCAGTTCTTC.

This clonotype showed up many times. This chain links TRBV5-6 with TRBJ2-3; tentatively, D is TRBD2 (5 bases). With 4 bases removed from V and 5 bases from J, the gap between germline ends came to 11 bases. Germline V lookup: CDR1 SGHDT, CDR2 YYEEEE. This CDR3 region has 13 residues. CDR3 coding DNA: TGTGCCAGCAGCCTTGTCAGCGGAGATACGCAGTATTTT. Its translation: CASSLVSGDTQYF.

This clonotype was seen ten or more times. The chain joins TRBV20-1 to TRBJ2-5; 7 bases align to TRBD1. The V gene end was trimmed by 3 bases and the J gene end by 5 bases; junction bases not matched to a gene: 3. Germline V CDR1 and CDR2: DFQATT, SNEGSKA (reference sequence). The CDR3 totals 12 residues. The CDR3 reads CSARLQGETQYF. CDR3 DNA sequence: TGCAGTGCTAGGTTACAGGGGGAGACCCAGTACTTC.

Ten or more counts support this clonotype. The V and J genes are TRBV11-2 and TRBJ2-1; tentative D call: TRBD2 (5 bases). The CDR3 sequence is 14 residues long. CDR1 and CDR2 (germline): SGHAT, FQNNGV. V was cut by 4 bases and J by 6 bases, with 13 bases left in between. The CDR3 protein is CASSWGVSGNEQFF. DNA of the CDR3: TGTGCCAGCAGCTGGGGAGTTTCGGGCAATGAGCAGTTCTTC.

This clonotype occurred many times. The rearrangement joins TRBV20-1 to TRBJ2-5, with no clear D. V was trimmed by 6 bases and J by 3 bases, leaving 17 bases between them. The CDR3 spans 14 residues. Germline CDR1 is DFQATT and CDR2 is SNEGSKA (reference sequence). The CDR3 DNA follows: TGCAGTGCCCCTCGATGGCTTAACGAAGAGACCCAGTACTTC. Its protein product is CSAPRWLNEETQYF.

This clonotype came up many times. J is TRBJ2-1 and V is TRBV3-1; no firm D call. Trimming removed 6 bases at V and 8 bases at J, with 17 bases between. Germline CDR1 reads LGHDT; CDR2 reads YNNKEL (reference sequence). The CDR3 loop spans 14 amino acids. CDR3 DNA: TGTGCCAGCAGGGCGCAAGCGCGGTTCGATGAGCAGTTCTTC. It specifies CASRAQARFDEQFF.

This clonotype was counted only a few times. The J gene is TRBJ2-1, the V gene TRBV18; 11 bases fit TRBD2. After removal of 3 bases from V and 4 bases from J, the junction contained 5 bases not matched to a gene. Germline CDR1 is KGHSH and CDR2 is LQKENI. The CDR3 extends over 16 amino acids. The CDR3 region is CASSPLGLAGYNEQFF. CDR3 nucleotide sequence: TGTGCCAGCTCACCGCTCGGACTAGCGGGTTACAATGAGCAGTTCTTC.

This clonotype has more than one count but fewer than ten. V is TRBV27 and J is TRBJ1-2; a weak D match, TRBD1 (5 bases). V was cut by 2 bases and J by 4 bases, with 8 bases left in between. Germline V gene data show CDR1 as MNHEY and CDR2 as SMNVEV (reference sequence). The CDR3 runs 13 residues. CDR3 nucleotides: TGTGCCAGCAGTTTACGGGGGTTCTATGGCTACACCTTC. Protein product: CASSLRGFYGYTF.

Worth noting for this clonotype: The germline gene is not matched at one end of the junction; a read error may be the cause. The chain employs TRBV5-5 and TRBJ1-1, with a possible D match to TRBD1 (5 bases). Germline V lookup: CDR1 SGHKS, CDR2 YYEKEE (reference sequence). The CDR3 has 13 residues. CDR3 nucleotide sequence: TGTGTCAGCAGCTTGGCTTGGGGCCCTGAAGCTTTCTTT. It is translated as CVSSLAWGPEAFF.

This clonotype was detected many times. The chain is built from TRBV3-1 and TRBJ2-1; no clear D. The germline gives CDR1 LGHDT, CDR2 YNNKEL (reference sequence). The V end lost 0 bases, the J end lost 1 base, and 16 bases lay between the germline ends. CDR3 length equals 18 residues. As DNA, the CDR3 is TGTGCCAGCAGCCAAGAAATTCGGAGCTTCTATTCCTACAATGAGCAGTTCTTC. This gives the protein CASSQEIRSFYSYNEQFF.

This clonotype came up a few times. The V call is TRBV6-5, the J call TRBJ2-7; D uncertain. This CDR3 is 13 amino acids long. Germline CDR1 reads MNHEY; CDR2 reads SVGAGI. The V end lost 8 bases, the J end lost 1 base, and 12 bases lay between the germline ends. Written as DNA, the CDR3 is TGTGCCAGCGCGGCAGGAGATTCCTACGAGCAGTACTTC. Residues: CASAAGDSYEQYF.

V is TRBV13 and J is TRBJ2-7; D unclear. V was trimmed by 5 bases and J by 3 bases, leaving 14 bases between them. The length of the CDR3 is 14 residues. Germline V lookup: CDR1 PRHDT, CDR2 FYEKMQ (reference sequence). CDR3 sequence: CASSAAAANYEQYF. CDR3 nucleotides: TGTGCCAGCAGCGCCGCGGCGGCAAACTACGAGCAGTACTTC.

This clonotype was seen at least ten times. The chain combines TRBV12-5 with TRBJ2-7; 9 positions match TRBD1. CDR1 and CDR2 (germline): LGHNT, FRNRAP. V lost 7 bases to trimming and J lost 3 bases; unmatched junction nucleotides: 7. The CDR3 is made up of 14 amino acids. The CDR3 DNA reads as TGTGCTAGTGTTACAGGGGGCGCGGGCTACGAGCAGTACTTC. Its protein product is CASVTGGAGYEQYF.

This clonotype was detected many times. This chain joins TRBV7-9 and TRBJ2-2; D could derive from TRBD1 or TRBD2 (5 bases each). The CDR3 is 14 amino acids. The ends were cut back, 0 bases at V and 7 bases at J, with 9 bases in the middle. Germline assignment: CDR1 SEHNR and CDR2 FQNEAQ (reference sequence). The CDR3 region has the DNA TGTGCCAGCAGCTTAGCCCAGGGAGACGGGGAGCTGTTTTTT. It codes for CASSLAQGDGELFF.